This entry concerns a single T cell receptor (beta chain). This sample is part of a study of shared T cell receptors in the human thymus. The germline gives CDR1 SGHRS, CDR2 YFSETQ. V lost 0 bases, J lost 2 bases, and 4 bases stayed unmatched. The CDR3 is 15 residues long. Method: immunoSEQ multiplex PCR; TCRdb's copy keeps in-frame clones and lacks some. Of fewer than 700,000 clones in the sample, around 87% were seen once. These data were likewise used in another study, on human thymus T cells. That source notes: It was from resections taken during corrective heart surgery that the thymus tissue came.

The receptor was isolated from a boy less than two years old with a congenital heart defect. The V gene is TRBV5-1, the J gene TRBJ2-7; 8 nucleotides line up with TRBD2. Specimen: thymocytes. The CDR3 sequence is CASSLVAGGTYEQYF. The CDR3 DNA follows: TGCGCCAGCAGCTTGGTGGCGGGAGGAACCTACGAGCAGTACTTC.